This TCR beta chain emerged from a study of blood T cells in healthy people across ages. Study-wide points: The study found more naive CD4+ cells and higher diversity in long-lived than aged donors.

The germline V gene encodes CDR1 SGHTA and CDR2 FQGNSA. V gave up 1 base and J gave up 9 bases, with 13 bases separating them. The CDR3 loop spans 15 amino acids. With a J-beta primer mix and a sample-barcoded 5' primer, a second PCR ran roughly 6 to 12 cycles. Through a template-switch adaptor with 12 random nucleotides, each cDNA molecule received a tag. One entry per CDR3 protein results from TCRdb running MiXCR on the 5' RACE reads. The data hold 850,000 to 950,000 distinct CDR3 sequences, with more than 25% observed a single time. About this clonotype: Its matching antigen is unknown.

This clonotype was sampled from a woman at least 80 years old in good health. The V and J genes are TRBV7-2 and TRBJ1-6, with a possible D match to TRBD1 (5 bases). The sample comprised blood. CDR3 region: CASSLGGGLVSPLHF. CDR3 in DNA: TGTGCCAGCAGCTTAGGTGGGGGATTGGTTTCACCCCTCCACTTT.